One sample yielded the 24 T cell receptor beta chains listed below, sequenced in a study of control samples from healthy donors and cancer patients. Profiled with immunoSEQ multiplex PCR; TCRdb holds only in-frame clones, not every one. Of 110,000 to 150,000 clones in the sample, more than 85% were seen once. Sequencing was done on a sample of blood. These receptors came from a woman younger than 45 in good health.

The chain has TRBV6-5 and TRBJ1-1; D is unresolved. V was trimmed by 2 bases and J by 2 bases, leaving 9 bases between them. CDR1 is MNHEY, CDR2 SVGAGI, per germline. CDR3 length: 14 residues. The CDR3 sequence: CASSYASLNTEAFF. In nucleotides, the CDR3 is TGTGCCAGCAGTTACGCGAGCCTCAACACTGAAGCTTTCTTT.

The chain combines TRBV28 with TRBJ1-1; 9 bases agree with TRBD1. Germline V lookup: CDR1 MDHEN, CDR2 SYDVKM. This CDR3 is 15 amino acids long. The junction had 8 bases not matched to a gene; V was cut back by 5 bases and J by 4 bases. The CDR3 DNA sequence: TGTGCCAGCAGTGGGAACAGGGGGCGGCCCACTGAAGCTTTCTTT. Its protein product is CASSGNRGRPTEAFF.

This CDR3 reads CASSPPGARTDTQYF. The CDR3 DNA is TGTGCCAGCAGCCCCCCGGGAGCGCGCACAGATACGCAGTATTTT. The chain uses TRBV13 and TRBJ2-3; tentative D call: TRBD2 (6 bases). The germline V gene encodes CDR1 PRHDT and CDR2 FYEKMQ (reference sequence). The V gene lost 5 bases and the J gene lost 1 base, with 13 bases spanning the gap. The CDR3 contains 15 residues.

The rearrangement uses TRBV6-5 and TRBJ1-4, with 7 bases fitting TRBD1. From germline, CDR1 is MNHEY and CDR2 SVGAGI. The CDR3 spans 14 residues. Germline trimming cut 6 bases from V and 7 bases from J; bases unmatched to any gene: 8. CDR3 in amino acids: CASSATGLGEKLFF. For the CDR3, the DNA is TGTGCCAGCAGCGCGACAGGGCTGGGTGAAAAACTGTTTTTT.

The chain uses TRBV18 and TRBJ2-7; D is ambiguous. CDR1 and CDR2 (germline): KGHSH, LQKENI. The V gene lost 3 bases and the J gene lost 2 bases, with 5 bases spanning the gap. The CDR3 has 12 residues. The CDR3 loop is CASSPTAYEQYF. The CDR3 DNA is TGTGCCAGCTCACCCACGGCCTACGAGCAGTACTTC.

The gene calls are TRBV7-8 and TRBJ1-1; possible D gene TRBD1, 5 bases. The CDR3 covers 15 residues. The germline gives CDR1 SGHVS, CDR2 FQNEAQ. The V gene lost 1 base and the J gene lost 0 bases, with 9 bases spanning the gap. CDR3 amino acids: CASSLVGGVNTEAFF. CDR3 bases: TGTGCCAGCAGCTTAGTCGGAGGGGTGAACACTGAAGCTTTCTTT.

The chain links TRBV7-3 to TRBJ2-1; maybe TRBD2 (6 bases). Trimming stripped 1 base from V and 3 bases from J, with 10 bases between. CDR1 is SGHTA, CDR2 FQGTGA, per germline. The CDR3 consists of 15 residues. In DNA, the CDR3 is TGTGCCAGCAGCTTAAATAGCGGTTTCTACAATGAGCAGTTCTTC. It specifies CASSLNSGFYNEQFF.

The genes are TRBV19 and TRBJ2-2, with 10 bases lining up with TRBD1. The CDR3 runs 14 residues. V shed 6 bases and J 3 bases; nucleotides not matched to a gene: 1. CDR1 and CDR2 (germline): LNHDA, SQIVND (reference sequence). CDR3 coding DNA: TGTGCCAGTAGGGGACAGGGGTACACCGGGGAGCTGTTTTTT. Protein product: CASRGQGYTGELFF.

The V and J genes are TRBV18 and TRBJ2-3, with D possibly being TRBD1 (5 bases). This CDR3 region has 13 residues. Trimming removed 2 bases from V and 4 bases from J, with 7 bases in between. Looked up from germline, CDR1 is KGHSH and CDR2 is LQKENI. Here the CDR3 reads CASSPGAADTQYF. The CDR3 coding sequence is TGTGCCAGCTCACCAGGGGCCGCAGATACGCAGTATTTT.

The chain recombines TRBV5-5 with TRBJ2-3; 13 nucleotides agree with TRBD2. Germline V gene data show CDR1 as SGHKS and CDR2 as YYEKEE (reference sequence). The J segment lost 0 bases and the V segment lost 3 bases, leaving 7 bases of the junction unmatched. This CDR3 has 18 residues. The CDR3 DNA sequence: TGTGCCAGCAGCTACGGACTAGCGGGAGCTCCTAGCACAGATACGCAGTATTTT. Residues: CASSYGLAGAPSTDTQYF.

The rearrangement joins TRBV28 to TRBJ1-4, with a tentative D call TRBD1 (6 bases). V lost 4 bases and J lost 2, with 11 bases in between. This CDR3 comprises 15 residues. Germline V CDR1 and CDR2: MDHEN, SYDVKM. The CDR3: CASSYLTGTNEKLFF. CDR3 nucleotide sequence: TGTGCCAGCAGTTATCTCACAGGGACTAATGAAAAACTGTTTTTT. The full variable domain, completed using reference TRBV28 and TRBJ1-4, is DVKVTQSSRYLVKRTGEKVFLECVQDMDHENMFWYRQDPGLGLRLIYFSYDVKMKEKGDIPEGYSVSREKKERFSLILESASTNQTSMYLCASSYLTGTNEKLFFGSGTQLSVL.

Regarding this clone: Other DNA sequences within the sample encode an identical CDR3. The rearrangement links TRBV12-3 or TRBV12-4 to TRBJ2-5; D ambiguous. CDR3 length: 11 residues. The ends were cut back, 1 base at V and 4 bases at J, with 1 base in the middle. Here the CDR3 DNA reads TGTGCCAGCAGTTTAGGAGAGACCCAGTACTTC. Translation gives CASSLGETQYF.

This chain joins TRBV18 and TRBJ2-2; 8 bases agree with TRBD1. V lost 0 bases and J lost 5; bases outside the gene matches: 5. The CDR3 has 16 amino acids. Germline assignment: CDR1 KGHSH and CDR2 LQKENI. The CDR3 loop reads CASSPPVRGQTGELFF. The CDR3 DNA reads TGTGCCAGCTCACCACCGGTCAGGGGGCAAACCGGGGAGCTGTTTTTT.

The chain carries TRBV28 and TRBJ1-2; D not certain. The CDR3 is made up of 12 amino acids. The V gene's germline CDR1 is MDHEN and CDR2 SYDVKM. The germline V and J ends were trimmed by 1 base and 6 bases, with 6 bases remaining between them. DNA of the CDR3: TGTGCCAGCAGTTTATACAGCGATGGCTACACCTTC. Its protein product is CASSLYSDGYTF.

The V gene is TRBV19, the J gene TRBJ2-6; 9 bases map to TRBD1. In germline, CDR1 is LNHDA, CDR2 SQIVND (reference sequence). The V and J ends lost 7 bases and 0 bases, in that order; junction bases with no gene match: 4. The CDR3 has 16 amino acids. The CDR3 is CASIQGAHSGANVLTF. DNA for the CDR3: TGTGCCAGTATACAGGGGGCCCACTCTGGGGCCAACGTCCTGACTTTC.

This chain joins TRBV18 and TRBJ1-6; possibly TRBD1 for D (6 bases). Germline loops: CDR1 KGHSH, CDR2 LQKENI. CDR3 length: 15 amino acids. V lost 0 bases and J lost 8, with 11 bases in between. The DNA for the CDR3 is TGTGCCAGCTCACCACCGCCAGGGGACCATTCACCCCTCCACTTT. Amino acid sequence: CASSPPPGDHSPLHF.

Notes on this clone: The identical CDR3 is also encoded by other nucleotide sequences in the sample. This chain's CDR3 is CASSLPPSYEQYF. CDR3 bases: TGTGCCAGCAGCTTACCCCCCAGCTACGAGCAGTACTTC. The chain combines TRBV7-8 with TRBJ2-7; D is undetermined. Trimming pared 2 bases from V and 3 bases from J, leaving 8 bases between. Germline values: CDR1 SGHVS, CDR2 FQNEAQ. The CDR3 runs to 13 residues.

J is TRBJ1-4 and V is TRBV7-6; possibly TRBD1 for D (5 bases). Germline lookup yields CDR1 SGHVS and CDR2 FNYEAQ. V lost 5 bases, J lost 8 bases, and 12 bases lay in between. This CDR3 spans 13 amino acids. The CDR3 DNA is TGTGCCAGCAGCCTGGGACTCAGGGAAAAACTGTTTTTT. As protein: CASSLGLREKLFF. The full variable domain, completed using reference TRBV7-6 and TRBJ1-4, is GAGVSQSPRYKVTKRGQDVALRCDPISGHVSLYWYRQALGQGPEFLTYFNYEAQQDKSGLPNDRFSAERPEGSISTLTIQRTEQRDSAMYRCASSLGLREKLFFGSGTQLSVL.

The chain recombines TRBV30 with TRBJ1-1, with 7 bases that match TRBD1. Germline values: CDR1 GTSNPN, CDR2 SVGIG (reference sequence). This CDR3 has 15 amino acids. Germline trimming cut 2 bases from V and 1 base from J; bases unmatched to any gene: 7. In nucleotides, the CDR3 is TGTGCCTGGAGTAGAAAACGGACAGGGAACACTGAAGCTTTCTTT. Translation: CAWSRKRTGNTEAFF.

The J gene is TRBJ2-2, the V gene TRBV5-1; 13 nucleotides line up with TRBD2. The CDR3 length is 16 residues. From germline, CDR1 is SGHRS and CDR2 YFSETQ. With V trimmed by 4 bases and J by 6 bases, 6 bases remained unmatched. CDR3 bases: TGCGCCAGCAGCACCGGACTAGCGGGAGAGGCCGGGGAGCTGTTTTTT. Protein: CASSTGLAGEAGELFF.

This chain connects TRBV3-1 (or the pseudogene TRBV3-2) to TRBJ2-7, with D hard to call. Germline CDR1 LGHDT, CDR2 YNNKEL (reference sequence). The CDR3 covers 15 residues. Trimming shortened V by 2 bases and J by 2 bases, and 13 bases separated the two germline ends. CDR3 amino acids: CASSQSSIDPYEQYF. As DNA, the CDR3 is TGTGCCAGCAGCCAAAGCAGTATTGATCCCTACGAGCAGTACTTC.

The chain uses TRBV7-2 and TRBJ2-2, with 15 bases fitting TRBD2. Per germline, CDR1 SGHTA and CDR2 FQGNSA. The CDR3 length is 16 residues. J gave up 8 bases and V 5 bases, and 6 bases lay outside the gene matches. For the CDR3, the DNA is TGTGCCAGCAGCCCGGGACTAGCGGGAGGAAGGGGGGAGCTGTTTTTT. The encoded protein is CASSPGLAGGRGELFF.

This clone was observed many times. The V and J genes are TRBV30 and TRBJ1-1; D uncertain. CDR3 length equals 12 residues. V lost 0 bases, J lost 5 bases, and 7 bases lay in between. CDR1 GTSNPN and CDR2 SVGIG come from the germline V gene (reference sequence). The CDR3 here is CAWSVERTEAFF. CDR3 bases: TGTGCCTGGAGTGTAGAGAGGACTGAAGCTTTCTTT. Full variable domain (rest looked up from reference TRBV30 and TRBJ1-1): SQTIHQWPATLVQPVGSPLSLECTVEGTSNPNLYWYRQAAGRGLQLLFYSVGIGQISSEVPQNLSASRPQDRQFILSSKKLLLSDSGFYLCAWSVERTEAFFGQGTRLTVV.

The V gene is TRBV6-1, the J gene TRBJ2-7; no clear D gene. The CDR3 runs to 13 residues. Germline CDR1 and CDR2: MNHNS and SASEGT. V was shortened by 2 bases and J by 6 bases, with 11 bases between the two germline ends. The CDR3 loop reads CASSERSDTEQYF. The CDR3 coding sequence is TGTGCCAGCAGTGAAAGATCCGATACCGAGCAGTACTTC.